This T cell receptor beta chain was sequenced in a study of blood T cells in healthy people across ages. The CDR3 loop spans 14 amino acids. Germline lookup yields CDR1 KGHSH and CDR2 LQKENI. With a J-beta primer mix and a sample-barcoded 5' primer, a second PCR ran about 7 to 12 cycles. TCRdb re-derived calls from the 5' RACE reads in MiXCR, one entry per CDR3 protein. This sample has more than 650,000 distinct CDR3 sequences; about 26% occur once, and the top ten carry 3%. The count of this clonotype is one. Its target is not known. Relative to the germline gene, one junction end is altered; a read error may explain this. Findings and caveats of the study: Donors of long life had a larger count of naive CD4+ cells and greater diversity than aged donors.

The same sample was also used in a study of T cells of mothers and their children. That report adds: Each donor was one of three healthy Caucasian mothers or one of their six children. Each child contributed about 3 million TCR beta CDR3 reads, while each mother contributed over 8.5 million.

The receptor's source is a boy aged 5-17 years in good health. This sequence joins TRBV18 and TRBJ2-5; the match to TRBD1 covers 11 bases. The specimen was blood. CDR3 loop: CAGSGQGASREQYF. The DNA of the CDR3 is TGTGCCGGCTCCGGACAGGGGGCTTCGAGGGAGCAGTACTTC.